This T cell receptor beta chain was found in a study of T cells after yellow fever vaccination (dated by TCRdb to the late 2010s). Broadly, across the study: Staining for CD3, CD45RA, CCR7 and CD95 was used to sort memory subsets (EM, EMRA, CM and Tscm) on a BD FACS Aria III. The SMART-Seq v4 Ultra Low Input RNA kit was used to prepare libraries from fractions with low cell numbers. To follow T-cell clones before and after both primary and booster YFV17D yellow fever vaccination, bulk TCR alpha and beta repertoires underwent longitudinal sequencing. Two healthy male donors made up the cohort, one aged 18 to 29 years and the other aged 30 to 39 years. Blood samples were taken at several timepoints before and after primary and secondary immunization, and bulk PBMC replicates and cell subsets were isolated. Memory subsets were sorted on days 0, 15 and 45 and at 18 months after primary vaccination, and on days 0, 15 and 45 after the 30-year booster.

This clonotype was recorded many times. No base qualities exist here, and no much larger clone lies one base off it. Results and caveats for the whole study, not just this receptor: The secondary T-cell response was found to be weaker but faster than the primary response, with a peak reached on day 5 rather than on day 15. Because abundant contaminating clonotypes from the bulk population could be contained in FACS-sorted repertoires, computational filtering was required. Most clones expanded after primary vaccination were re-detected after the booster (approximately 95% of CD4 and around nine tenths of CD8), suggesting broad memory maintenance. In the sorted memory subsets on day 0, nearly all vaccine-responding clonotypes were below the level of detection. A small share of clonotypes was detected in both CD4 and CD8 compartments, with the overlap likely arising from convergent recombination. Because the study included only a couple of donors, the extent to which the findings can be generalized is limited.

TCR cDNA was synthesized by 5'RACE template switching, which introduced a universal primer site and unique molecular identifiers. Priming for cDNA synthesis came from both the TCR alpha and TCR beta constant segments. Library amplification used two PCR steps, and the second PCR step added sample barcodes and sequencing adapters. Libraries were sequenced on Illumina HiSeq 2500 (2x100 bp) or NovaSeq (2x150 bp). As for the original processing: Demultiplexing of reads and collapsing into UMI consensus sequences were performed with MIGEC, and V(D)J alignment was carried out with MiXCR. Clonotypes responding to the vaccine were identified with edgeR on replicate PBMC samples, with the criteria of FDR below 0.01 and a log2 fold change above 5 up to day 15. CD4 or CD8 identity was assigned to each bulk clonotype according to whether the clonotype was present at higher abundance in the sequenced CD4 repertoire or the sequenced CD8 repertoire. Clonotype frequencies in memory subsets were weighted by FACS-sorted cell numbers to estimate each clone's distribution across memory phenotypes. TCRdb's own reprocessing of the public reads used fastp at Q25 and MiXCR and kept productive beta chains. Rows with one shared CDR3 protein collapse into an entry with the most common genes and DNA. The V and J calls come from TCRdb's annotation, not from the publication. The sample table records under 20,000 distinct CDR3 sequences; approximately 4.1% of these occur just once. The leading ten clones occupy more than 0.35% of the sample.

In light of the paper, this sample's treatment or condition label describes: live attenuated yellow fever vaccine strain. PBMCs were isolated from peripheral blood using a standard Ficoll-Paque protocol. RNA from sorted memory subsets was extracted with the RNeasy Micro Kit. The CDR3 sequence holds 15 residues, the cysteine and phenylalanine included. Just CDR3 DNA is preserved here, 45 bases in frame from base 1. From V the trimming removes 7 bases and from J it removes 1 base, while the gene matches leave 7 bases of the junction unaccounted for. CDR1 MNHEY and CDR2 SVGEGT were looked up in the germline V gene.

The chain employs TRBV6-2 or TRBV6-3 and TRBJ1-5, with TRBD1 identical over 7 junction bases. The sample was PBMCs, either bulk or a sorted T-cell subset (CD4+, CD8+, memory, or dextramer-sorted; not recorded which), taken 15 days after the yellow fever booster vaccination. The origin of this receptor is a man under 40 who received the YFV17D yellow fever vaccine. The DNA sequence is as follows: TGTGCCAGCAAGAGCGCAGGGGGGAGCAATCAGCCCCAGCATTTT. Its amino acids are CASKSAGGSNQPQHF.